The present T cell receptor (beta chain) was sequenced within a study of blood T cell repertoires in COVID-19. Study details: PBMCs, B-cell-depleted T cells, or T cells were the source of the cDNA or gDNA that made up the material.

Profiling relied on immunoSEQ multiplex PCR, and the TCRdb table lists in-frame clones only, not all of them. The sample lists around 160,000 clones; around nine tenths were seen once. CDR1 is MNHEY and CDR2 is SVGAGI in the germline V gene. The CDR3 consists of 14 residues. Trimming cost V 6 bases and J 4 bases, with 16 bases left between them. Sequenced: peripheral blood. V gene TRBV6-5 combines with J gene TRBJ2-7; a weak D match, TRBD2 (6 bases). This TCR was sampled from a man in his 60s with active or convalescent COVID-19. DNA for the CDR3: TGTGCCAGCAGAGGTAGCCTGCGGGGTTACGAGCAGTACTTC. Protein sequence: CASRGSLRGYEQYF.